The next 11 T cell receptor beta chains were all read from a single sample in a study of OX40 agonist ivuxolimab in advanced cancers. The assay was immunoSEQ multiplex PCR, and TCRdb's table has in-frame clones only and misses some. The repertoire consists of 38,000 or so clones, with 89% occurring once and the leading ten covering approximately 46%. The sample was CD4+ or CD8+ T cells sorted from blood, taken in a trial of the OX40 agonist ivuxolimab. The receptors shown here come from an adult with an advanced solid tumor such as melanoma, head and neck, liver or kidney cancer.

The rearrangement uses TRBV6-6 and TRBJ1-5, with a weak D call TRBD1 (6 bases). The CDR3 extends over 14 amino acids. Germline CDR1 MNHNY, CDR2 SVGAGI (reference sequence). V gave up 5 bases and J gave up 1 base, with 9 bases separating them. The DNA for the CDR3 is TGTGCCAGCAGTAGGACAGAAAGCAATCAGCCCCAGCATTTT. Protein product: CASSRTESNQPQHF.

CDR3 loop: CASSLRGLTDTQYF. The DNA of the CDR3 is TGTGCCAGCAGTTTGAGGGGGCTCACAGATACGCAGTATTTT. The rearrangement uses TRBV28 and TRBJ2-3, with TRBD1 identical over 7 bases. The CDR3 covers 14 residues. The trim removed 3 bases at V and 2 bases at J, leaving 2 bases unmatched. Germline-derived CDR1 and CDR2 are MDHEN and SYDVKM.

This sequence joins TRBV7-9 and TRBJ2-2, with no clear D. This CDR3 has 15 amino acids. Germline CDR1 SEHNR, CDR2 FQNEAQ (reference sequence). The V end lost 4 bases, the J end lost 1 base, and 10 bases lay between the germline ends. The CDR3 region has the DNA TGTGCCAGCAGCTCACCAAGCCTGAACACCGGGGAGCTGTTTTTT. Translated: CASSSPSLNTGELFF. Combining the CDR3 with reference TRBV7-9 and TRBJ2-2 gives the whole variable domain DTGVSQNPRHKITKRGQNVTFRCDPISEHNRLYWYRQTLGQGPEFLTYFQNEAQLEKSRLLSDRFSAERPKGSFSTLEIQRTEQGDSAMYLCASSSPSLNTGELFFGEGSRLTVL.

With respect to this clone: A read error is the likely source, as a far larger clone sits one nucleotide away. The CDR3 reads CTSSQEPGLNQPQHF. The CDR3 coding sequence is TGCACCAGCAGCCAAGAGCCGGGGCTGAATCAGCCCCAGCATTTT. The chain is built from TRBV1 and TRBJ1-5. TRBV1 is a recognized pseudogene. The CDR3 covers 15 residues.

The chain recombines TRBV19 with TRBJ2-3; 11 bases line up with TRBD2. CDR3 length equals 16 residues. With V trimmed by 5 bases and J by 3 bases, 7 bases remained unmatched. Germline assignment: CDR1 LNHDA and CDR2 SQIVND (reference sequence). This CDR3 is CASSPMTSGETDTQYF. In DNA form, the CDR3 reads TGTGCCAGTAGTCCGATGACTAGCGGGGAGACAGATACGCAGTATTTT. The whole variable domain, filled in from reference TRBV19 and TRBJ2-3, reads DGGITQSPKYLFRKEGQNVTLSCEQNLNHDAMYWYRQDPGQGLRLIYYSQIVNDFQKGDIAEGYSVSREKKESFPLTVTSAQKNPTAFYLCASSPMTSGETDTQYFGPGTRLTVL.

CDR3 nucleotides: TGTGCCAGCACGGGGGGGCCGAATGAGCAGTTCTTC. Protein product: CASTGGPNEQFF. The chain combines TRBV2 with TRBJ2-1; TRBD2 agrees at 8 bases. This CDR3 has 12 residues. The V and J ends lost 7 bases and 7 bases, in that order; junction bases with no gene match: 3. Germline CDR1 and CDR2: SNHLY and FYNNEI.

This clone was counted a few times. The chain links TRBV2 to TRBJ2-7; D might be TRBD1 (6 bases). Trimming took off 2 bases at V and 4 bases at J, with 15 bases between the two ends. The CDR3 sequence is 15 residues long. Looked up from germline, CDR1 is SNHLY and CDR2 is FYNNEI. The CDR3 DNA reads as TGTGCCAGCAGTGAATCAGCAAGTCAGGGGTACGAGCAGTACTTC. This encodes CASSESASQGYEQYF. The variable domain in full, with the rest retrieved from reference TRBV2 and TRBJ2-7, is EPEVTQTPSHQVTQMGQEVILRCVPISNHLYFYWYRQILGQKVEFLVSFYNNEISEKSEIFDDQFSVERPDGSNFTLKIRSTKLEDSAMYFCASSESASQGYEQYFGPGTRLTVT.

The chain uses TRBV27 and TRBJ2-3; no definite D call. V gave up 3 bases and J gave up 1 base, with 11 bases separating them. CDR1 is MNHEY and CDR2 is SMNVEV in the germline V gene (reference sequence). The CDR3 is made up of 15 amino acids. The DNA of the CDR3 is TGTGCCAGCAGTTTTGTAGGATCTGGCACAGATACGCAGTATTTT. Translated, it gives CASSFVGSGTDTQYF.

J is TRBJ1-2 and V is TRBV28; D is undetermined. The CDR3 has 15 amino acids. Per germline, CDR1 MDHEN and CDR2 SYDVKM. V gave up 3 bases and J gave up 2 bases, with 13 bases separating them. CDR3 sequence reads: CASSFVGLENYGYTF. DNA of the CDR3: TGTGCCAGCAGTTTTGTGGGTTTAGAGAACTATGGCTACACCTTC.

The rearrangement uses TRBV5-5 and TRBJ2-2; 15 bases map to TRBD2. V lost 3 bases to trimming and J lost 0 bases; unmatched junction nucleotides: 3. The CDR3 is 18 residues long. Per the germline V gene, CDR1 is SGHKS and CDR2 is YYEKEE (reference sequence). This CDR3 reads CASSWGLAGGANTGELFF. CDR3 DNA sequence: TGTGCCAGCAGCTGGGGACTAGCGGGGGGCGCGAACACCGGGGAGCTGTTTTTT.

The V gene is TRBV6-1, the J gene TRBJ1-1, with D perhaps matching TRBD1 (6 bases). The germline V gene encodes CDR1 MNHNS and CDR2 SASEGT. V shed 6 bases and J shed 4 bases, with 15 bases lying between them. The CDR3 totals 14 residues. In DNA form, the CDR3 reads TGTGCCAGCAGCCCTACAGGGATGATCACTGAAGCTTTCTTT. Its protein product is CASSPTGMITEAFF.